A single sample is the source of the 20 T cell receptor beta chains below, sequenced in a study of PD-1 blockade in classical Hodgkin lymphoma. All trial patients relapsed after autologous stem cell transplantation. The method was immunoSEQ multiplex PCR; TCRdb's version includes in-frame clones alone and lacks a portion of them. Of over 50,000 clones detected, 81% appear once; the ten largest clones hold roughly 15%. Sequencing used peripheral blood mononuclear cells (PBMCs), obtained at baseline. The receptors derive from a human donor with classical Hodgkin lymphoma.

This chain joins TRBV27 and TRBJ2-1; D is perhaps TRBD1 (6 bases). The germline gives CDR1 MNHEY, CDR2 SMNVEV (reference sequence). V gave up 7 bases and J gave up 4 bases, with 14 bases separating them. The CDR3 loop spans 14 amino acids. CDR3 in amino acids: CASTSQGLYNEQFF. As DNA, the CDR3 is TGTGCCAGCACCTCACAGGGTTTATACAATGAGCAGTTCTTC.

The rearrangement uses TRBV10-3 and TRBJ2-1; D is uncertain. Trimming left V 7 bases short and J 0 bases short, with 19 bases between. The CDR3 extends over 17 amino acids. Germline V gene data show CDR1 as ENHRY and CDR2 as SYGVKD. The CDR3 is CAIKDFGSKSSYNEQFF. In nucleotides, the CDR3 is TGTGCCATCAAAGATTTTGGGTCAAAGAGCTCCTACAATGAGCAGTTCTTC.

The rearrangement links TRBV4-1 to TRBJ1-4, with D possibly TRBD1 on 5 matching bases. The CDR3 length is 14 residues. Trimming pared 3 bases from V and 7 bases from J, leaving 12 bases between. CDR1 MGHRA and CDR2 YSYEKL come from the germline V gene. The CDR3 here is CASSHQGMGEKLFF. Here the CDR3 DNA reads TGCGCCAGCAGCCATCAGGGTATGGGTGAAAAACTGTTTTTT.

The chain uses TRBV7-2 and TRBJ1-1; D remains unclear. The length of the CDR3 is 15 residues. V dropped 4 bases and J dropped 0 bases, with 12 bases sitting between them. In germline, CDR1 is SGHTA, CDR2 FQGNSA. The CDR3 DNA sequence: TGTGCCAGCAGCTCATACCATGGGGTGAACACTGAAGCTTTCTTT. Protein: CASSSYHGVNTEAFF.

The chain joins TRBV30 to TRBJ2-2, with D perhaps assigned TRBD1 or TRBD2 (5 bases each). Germline CDR1 GTSNPN, CDR2 SVGIG (reference sequence). Trimming removed 6 bases from V and 6 bases from J, with 11 bases in between. The CDR3 is 12 amino acids. The CDR3 spells CACRWGSGELFF. In DNA form, the CDR3 reads TGTGCCTGCCGCTGGGGGTCCGGGGAGCTGTTTTTT.

This clone appeared a few times. The rearrangement links TRBV29-1 to TRBJ1-1, with no clear D. Trimming took off 4 bases at V and 1 base at J, with 4 bases between the two ends. The CDR3 runs 11 residues. CDR1 is SQVTM and CDR2 is ANQGSEA in the germline V gene. The CDR3 nucleotides read TGCAGCGTTGGACAGAACACTGAAGCTTTCTTT. Its translation is CSVGQNTEAFF.

The rearrangement uses TRBV27 and TRBJ2-3; tentative D call: TRBD2 (5 bases). The length of the CDR3 is 16 residues. Trimming cost V 5 bases and J 1 base, with 16 bases left between them. Germline-derived CDR1 and CDR2 are MNHEY and SMNVEV (reference sequence). Here the CDR3 DNA reads TGTGCCAGCAGTCCCTGGACGCCAGCGGGCACAGATACGCAGTATTTT. Translated: CASSPWTPAGTDTQYF.

This clone occurred a few times. The J gene is TRBJ2-1, the V gene TRBV6-4; D call uncertain. The CDR3 has 13 amino acids. Germline V CDR1 and CDR2: MRHNA, SNTAGT. The V gene lost 6 bases and the J gene lost 7 bases, with 13 bases spanning the gap. The DNA of the CDR3 is TGTGCCAGCAGCCGGAGCGAAGAGAATGAGCAGTTCTTC. The encoded protein is CASSRSEENEQFF.

The J gene is TRBJ2-4, the V gene TRBV28; possible D gene TRBD1, 6 bases. The CDR3 extends over 17 amino acids. Germline assignment: CDR1 MDHEN and CDR2 SYDVKM. Between the trimmed V and J ends, which lost 6 bases and 2 bases, there was a span of 20 bases. In DNA, the CDR3 is TGTGCCAGCAGGGCCCGTAACAGGGTGCTATCCAAAAACATTCAGTACTTC. Its translation: CASRARNRVLSKNIQYF.

The rearrangement links TRBV11-3 to TRBJ1-1; D is uncertain. V lost 4 bases, J lost 4 bases, and 10 bases lay in between. Germline V gives CDR1 SGHNT, CDR2 YENEEA. The CDR3 extends over 13 amino acids. The CDR3 DNA is TGTGCCAGCAGCTGGGAGGGAACCACTGAAGCTTTCTTT. Amino acid sequence: CASSWEGTTEAFF.

J is TRBJ2-2 and V is TRBV2; 9 nucleotides align to TRBD1. Germline V gene lookup returns CDR1 SNHLY and CDR2 FYNNEI. The CDR3 is made up of 14 amino acids. With V trimmed by 8 bases and J by 4 bases, 5 bases remained unmatched. Here the CDR3 DNA reads TGTGCCAGCCACAGGGGGCCGAGCACCGGGGAGCTGTTTTTT. Translation: CASHRGPSTGELFF.

The J gene is TRBJ2-2, the V gene TRBV5-1, with no clear D. CDR1 is SGHRS and CDR2 is YFSETQ in the germline V gene. The CDR3 is made up of 14 amino acids. V gave up 1 base and J gave up 4 bases, with 8 bases separating them. DNA for the CDR3: TGCGCCAGCAGCTTGAAGACAACCACCGGGGAGCTGTTTTTT. As protein: CASSLKTTTGELFF.

This chain joins TRBV6-5 and TRBJ1-2, with a weak D call TRBD1 (6 bases). This CDR3 region has 13 residues. The V gene lost 5 bases and the J gene lost 2 bases, with 9 bases spanning the gap. Germline values: CDR1 MNHEY, CDR2 SVGAGI. The CDR3 DNA is TGTGCCAGCAGTCGGACAGTCAACTATGGCTACACCTTC. Amino acids: CASSRTVNYGYTF.

V is TRBV7-2 and J is TRBJ1-5; 9 nucleotides match TRBD1. Looked up from germline, CDR1 is SGHTA and CDR2 is FQGNSA. V lost 5 bases, J lost 7 bases, and 12 bases stayed unmatched. CDR3 size: 16 residues. The CDR3 coding sequence is TGTGCCAGCAGCCTTACCGGGACAGGGTCGAGGCAGCCCCAGCATTTT. Translated: CASSLTGTGSRQPQHF.

This clone was counted a single time. This sequence joins TRBV10-3 and TRBJ1-1; 10 nucleotides align to TRBD1. Trimming at V came to 4 bases and at J to 3 bases, leaving 11 bases not matched to a gene. Germline V gene sequence: CDR1 ENHRY, CDR2 SYGVKD. This CDR3 is 17 amino acids long. CDR3 nucleotide sequence: TGTGCCATCAGTGGGGACAGGGGTGGGGACCTCCACACTGAAGCTTTCTTT. Amino acid sequence: CAISGDRGGDLHTEAFF.

The chain employs TRBV11-2 and TRBJ2-3, with D possibly being TRBD2 (5 bases). The CDR3 runs to 14 residues. V was clipped by 4 bases and J by 5 bases, with 13 bases between them. Looked up from germline, CDR1 is SGHAT and CDR2 is FQNNGV. CDR3 in amino acids: CASSSSWSGDTQYF. The DNA for the CDR3 is TGTGCCAGCAGCTCTAGCTGGTCGGGAGATACGCAGTATTTT.

The chain carries TRBV27 and TRBJ2-3, with TRBD2 matching 8 bases. Per the germline V gene, CDR1 is MNHEY and CDR2 is SMNVEV (reference sequence). V trimming: 3 bases; J trimming: 7 bases; junction bases outside the gene matches: 6. CDR3 length equals 14 residues. DNA of the CDR3: TGTGCCAGCAGTTTCGGGAGGGCCTTAAATACGCAGTATTTT. Its protein is CASSFGRALNTQYF.

The rearrangement links TRBV6-5 to TRBJ1-5; D is possibly TRBD1 (5 bases). The V end lost 2 bases, the J end lost 6 bases, and 8 bases lay between the germline ends. Per germline, CDR1 MNHEY and CDR2 SVGAGI. This CDR3 contains 13 residues. The CDR3 spells CASSYGGGQPQHF. The CDR3 DNA reads as TGTGCCAGCAGTTACGGGGGAGGTCAGCCCCAGCATTTT.

Regarding this clone: A junction end diverges from the germline sequence, so it may reflect a read error. The V call is TRBV10-3, the J call TRBJ1-5, with D possibly being TRBD1 (5 bases). CDR3 size: 14 residues. Germline V gene sequence: CDR1 ENHRY, CDR2 SYGVKD. CDR3 loop: CATSKEVGGQPQHF. DNA for the CDR3: TGTGCCACCAGTAAAGAAGTTGGGGGTCAGCCCCAGCATTTT.

As concerns this clone: A read error may be the cause here, since a much bigger clone is one base away. The chain combines TRBV7-7 with TRBJ2-5, with D unresolved. Deletions cut 3 bases from V and 5 bases from J, with 16 bases between. The germline gives CDR1 SSHAT, CDR2 FNYEAQ (reference sequence). The CDR3 consists of 15 residues. CDR3 protein: CASSFVAGGRETQYF. CDR3 coding DNA: TGTGCCAGCAGCTTTGTGGCTGGCGGACGGGAGACCCAGTACTTC.